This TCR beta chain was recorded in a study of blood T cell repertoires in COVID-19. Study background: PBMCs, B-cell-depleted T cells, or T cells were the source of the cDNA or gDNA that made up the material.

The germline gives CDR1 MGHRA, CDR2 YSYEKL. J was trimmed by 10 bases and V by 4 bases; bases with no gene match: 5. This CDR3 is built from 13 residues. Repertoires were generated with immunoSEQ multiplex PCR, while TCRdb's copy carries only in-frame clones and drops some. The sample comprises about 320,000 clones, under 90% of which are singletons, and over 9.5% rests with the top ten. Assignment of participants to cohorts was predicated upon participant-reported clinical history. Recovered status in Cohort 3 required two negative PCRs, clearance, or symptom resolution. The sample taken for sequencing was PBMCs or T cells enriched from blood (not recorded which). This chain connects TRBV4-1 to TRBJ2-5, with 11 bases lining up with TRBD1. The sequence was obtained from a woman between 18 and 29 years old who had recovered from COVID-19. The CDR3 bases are TGCGCCAGCAGCCGGCGGACAGGGGGCGTCCAGTACTTC. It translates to CASSRRTGGVQYF.